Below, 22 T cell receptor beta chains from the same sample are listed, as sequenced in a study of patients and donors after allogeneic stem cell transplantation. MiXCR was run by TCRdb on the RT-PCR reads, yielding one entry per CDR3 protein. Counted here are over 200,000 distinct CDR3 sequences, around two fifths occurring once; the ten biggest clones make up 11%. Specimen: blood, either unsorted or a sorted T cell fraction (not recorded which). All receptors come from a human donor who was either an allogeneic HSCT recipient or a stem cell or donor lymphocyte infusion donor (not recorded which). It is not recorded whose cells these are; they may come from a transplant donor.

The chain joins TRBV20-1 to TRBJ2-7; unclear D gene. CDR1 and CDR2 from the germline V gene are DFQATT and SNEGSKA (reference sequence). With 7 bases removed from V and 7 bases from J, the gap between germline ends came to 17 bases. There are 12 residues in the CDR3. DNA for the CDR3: TGCAGTGTCAAGTCCGGCGCACGGGAGCAGTACTTC. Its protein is CSVKSGAREQYF.

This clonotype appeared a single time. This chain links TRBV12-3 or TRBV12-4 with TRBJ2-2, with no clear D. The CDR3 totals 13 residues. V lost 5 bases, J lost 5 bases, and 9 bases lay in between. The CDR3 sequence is CASSPGVTGELFF. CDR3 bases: TGTGCCAGCAGTCCAGGAGTAACCGGGGAGCTGTTTTTT.

The CDR3 DNA is TGTGCCAGCAGTCCTCCTTCACGGATCTACAATGAGCAGTTCTTC. It is translated as CASSPPSRIYNEQFF. The J gene is TRBJ2-1, the V gene TRBV27; the D is unclear. The CDR3 has 15 residues. Trimming stripped 5 bases from V and 3 bases from J, with 14 bases between. Per the germline V gene, CDR1 is MNHEY and CDR2 is SMNVEV (reference sequence).

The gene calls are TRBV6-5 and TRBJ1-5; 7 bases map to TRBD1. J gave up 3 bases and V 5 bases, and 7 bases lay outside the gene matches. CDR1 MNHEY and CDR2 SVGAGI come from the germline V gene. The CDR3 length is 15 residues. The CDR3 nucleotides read TGTGCCAGCAGTCCTTTGAAGGGGGCCAATCAGCCCCAGCATTTT. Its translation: CASSPLKGANQPQHF.

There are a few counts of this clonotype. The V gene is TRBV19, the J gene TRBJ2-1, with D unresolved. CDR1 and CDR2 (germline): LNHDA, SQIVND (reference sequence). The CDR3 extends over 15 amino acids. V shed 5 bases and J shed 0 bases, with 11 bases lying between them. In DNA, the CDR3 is TGTGCCAGTAGTCTGACAAGCTTCTCCTACAATGAGCAGTTCTTC. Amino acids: CASSLTSFSYNEQFF.

The DNA for the CDR3 is TGCAGTGTAACAGGTCCCTCCTCCTACGAGCAGTACTTC. Its protein product is CSVTGPSSYEQYF. The chain links TRBV20-1 to TRBJ2-7, with TRBD1 as a possible D gene (5 bases). CDR3 length: 13 residues. Trimming removed 7 bases at V and 0 bases at J, with 13 bases between. Germline V gene data show CDR1 as DFQATT and CDR2 as SNEGSKA (reference sequence).

CDR3 residues: CASSHGQGNLYEQYF. As DNA, the CDR3 is TGTGCCAGCAGTCACGGACAGGGGAATCTCTACGAGCAGTACTTC. The genes are TRBV28 and TRBJ2-7; 9 nucleotides align to TRBD1. The CDR3 is made up of 15 amino acids. V was clipped by 5 bases and J by 3 bases; unmatched bases: 8. Germline loops: CDR1 MDHEN, CDR2 SYDVKM.

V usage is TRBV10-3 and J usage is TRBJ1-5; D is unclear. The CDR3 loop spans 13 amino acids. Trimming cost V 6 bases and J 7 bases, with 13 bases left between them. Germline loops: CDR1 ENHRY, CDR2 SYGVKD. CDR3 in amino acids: CAISGEIGQPQHF. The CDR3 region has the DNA TGTGCCATCAGCGGGGAGATAGGGCAGCCCCAGCATTTT.

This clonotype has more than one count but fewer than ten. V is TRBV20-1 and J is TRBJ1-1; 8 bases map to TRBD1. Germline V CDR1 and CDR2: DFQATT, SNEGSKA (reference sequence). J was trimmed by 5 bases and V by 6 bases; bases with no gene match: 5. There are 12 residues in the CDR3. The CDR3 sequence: CSALQGVTEAFF. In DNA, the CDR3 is TGCAGTGCCCTACAGGGGGTGACTGAAGCTTTCTTT.

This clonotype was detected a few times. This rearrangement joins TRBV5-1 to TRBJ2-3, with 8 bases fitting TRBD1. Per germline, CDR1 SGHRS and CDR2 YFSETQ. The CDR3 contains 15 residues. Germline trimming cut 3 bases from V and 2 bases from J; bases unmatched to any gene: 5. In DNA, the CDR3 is TGCGCCAGCAGCTCCGGACAGGGTATCACAGATACGCAGTATTTT. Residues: CASSSGQGITDTQYF.

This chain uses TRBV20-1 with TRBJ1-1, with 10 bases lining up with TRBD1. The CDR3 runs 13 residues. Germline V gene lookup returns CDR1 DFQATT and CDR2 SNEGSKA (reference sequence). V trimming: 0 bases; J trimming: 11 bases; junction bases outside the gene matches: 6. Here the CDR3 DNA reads TGCAGTGCTAGAGAAATACCGGGACAGGGGGCTTTCTTT. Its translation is CSAREIPGQGAFF.

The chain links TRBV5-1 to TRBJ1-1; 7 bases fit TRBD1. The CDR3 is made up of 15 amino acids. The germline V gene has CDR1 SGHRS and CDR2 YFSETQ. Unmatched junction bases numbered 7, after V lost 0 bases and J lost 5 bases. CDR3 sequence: CASSLDPGGGTEAFF. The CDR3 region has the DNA TGCGCCAGCAGCTTGGACCCAGGGGGAGGAACTGAAGCTTTCTTT.

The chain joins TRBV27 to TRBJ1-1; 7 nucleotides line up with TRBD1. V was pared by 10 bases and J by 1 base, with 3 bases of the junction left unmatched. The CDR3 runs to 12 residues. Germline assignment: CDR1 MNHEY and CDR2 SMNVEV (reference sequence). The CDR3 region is CAIRGGNTEAFF. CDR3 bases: TGTGCCATCAGGGGGGGGAACACTGAAGCTTTCTTT.

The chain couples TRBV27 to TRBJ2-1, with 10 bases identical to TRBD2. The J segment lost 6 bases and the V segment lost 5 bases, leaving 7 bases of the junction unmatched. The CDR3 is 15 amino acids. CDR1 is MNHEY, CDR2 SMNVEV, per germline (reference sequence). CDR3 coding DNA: TGTGCCAGCAGTCATCCTAGCGGGGGCATCAATGAGCAGTTCTTC. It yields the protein CASSHPSGGINEQFF.

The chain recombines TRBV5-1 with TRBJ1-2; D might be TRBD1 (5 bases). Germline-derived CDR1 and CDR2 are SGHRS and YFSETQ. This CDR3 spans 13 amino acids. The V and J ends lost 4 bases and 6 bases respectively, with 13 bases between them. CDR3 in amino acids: CASSVQGENGYTF. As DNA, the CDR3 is TGCGCCAGCAGCGTTCAGGGTGAAAATGGCTACACCTTC.

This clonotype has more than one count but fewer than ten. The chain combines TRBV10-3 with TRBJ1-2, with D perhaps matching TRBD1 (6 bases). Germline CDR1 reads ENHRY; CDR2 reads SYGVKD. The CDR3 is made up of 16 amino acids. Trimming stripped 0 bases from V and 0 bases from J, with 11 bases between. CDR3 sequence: CAISESGGHPNYGYTF. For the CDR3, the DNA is TGTGCCATCAGTGAGTCGGGGGGACACCCTAACTATGGCTACACCTTC.

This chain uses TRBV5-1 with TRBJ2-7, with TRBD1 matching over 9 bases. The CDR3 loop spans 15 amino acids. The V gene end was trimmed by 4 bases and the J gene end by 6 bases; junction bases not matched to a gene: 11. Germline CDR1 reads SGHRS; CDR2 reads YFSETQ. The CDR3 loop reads CASSTEDRGESEQYF. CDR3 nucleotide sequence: TGCGCCAGCAGCACTGAGGACAGGGGAGAAAGCGAGCAGTACTTC.

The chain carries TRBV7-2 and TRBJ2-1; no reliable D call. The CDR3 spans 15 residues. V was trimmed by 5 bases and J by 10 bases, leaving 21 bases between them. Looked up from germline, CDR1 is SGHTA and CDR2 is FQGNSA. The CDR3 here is CASSLGARLNGEQFF. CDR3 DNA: TGTGCCAGCAGCCTAGGAGCCCGACTTAACGGGGAGCAGTTCTTC.

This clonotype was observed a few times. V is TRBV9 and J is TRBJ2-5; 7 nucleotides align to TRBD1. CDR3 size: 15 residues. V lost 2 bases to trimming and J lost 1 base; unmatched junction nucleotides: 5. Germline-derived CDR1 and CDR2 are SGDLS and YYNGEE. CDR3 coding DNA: TGTGCCAGCAGCGTTTGGGACAGTATCCAAGAGACCCAGTACTTC. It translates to CASSVWDSIQETQYF.

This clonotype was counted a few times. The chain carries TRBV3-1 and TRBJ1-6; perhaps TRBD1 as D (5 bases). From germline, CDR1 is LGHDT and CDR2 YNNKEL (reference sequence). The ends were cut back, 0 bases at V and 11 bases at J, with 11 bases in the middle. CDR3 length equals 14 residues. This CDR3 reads CASSQDQGRTPLHF. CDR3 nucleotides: TGTGCCAGCAGCCAAGATCAGGGCCGGACACCCCTCCACTTT.

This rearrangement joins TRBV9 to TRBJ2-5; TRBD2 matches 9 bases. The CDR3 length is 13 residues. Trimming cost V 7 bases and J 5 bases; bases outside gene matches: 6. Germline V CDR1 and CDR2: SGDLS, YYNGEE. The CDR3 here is CASERSGGETQYF. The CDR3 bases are TGTGCCAGCGAGAGGAGCGGGGGGGAGACCCAGTACTTC.

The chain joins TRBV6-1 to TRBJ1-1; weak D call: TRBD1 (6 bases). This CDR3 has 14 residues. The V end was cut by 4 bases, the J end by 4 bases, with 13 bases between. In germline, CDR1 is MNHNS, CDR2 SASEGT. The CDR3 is CASSGIRGVTEAFF. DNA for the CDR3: TGTGCCAGCAGTGGGATCAGGGGAGTCACTGAAGCTTTCTTT.